Listed here are 11 T cell receptor beta chains from one sample, sequenced in a study of OX40 agonist ivuxolimab in advanced cancers. The repertoire was sequenced with immunoSEQ multiplex PCR; TCRdb's copy has only in-frame clones and lacks some. The sample carries tens of thousands of clones, about 93% recorded once. The material sequenced was CD4+ or CD8+ T cells sorted from blood, taken in a trial of the OX40 agonist ivuxolimab. Receptors were obtained from an adult with an advanced solid tumor such as melanoma, head and neck, liver or kidney cancer.

The chain couples TRBV12-2 to TRBJ1-6; the D call in the table, TRBD1, was not verified against the DNA. TRBV12-2 is listed as a pseudogene. The CDR3 is 18 amino acids. The CDR3 spells CASRQPHGTGLWGIPLHF. CDR3 bases: TGTGCAAGTCGCCAACCCCACGGGACAGGGTTATGGGGAATACCCCTCCACTTT.

This clone occurred a few times. The chain combines TRBV7-9 with TRBJ1-1; D may be TRBD1 (5 bases). The ends were cut back, 4 bases at V and 2 bases at J, with 20 bases in the middle. Germline V gene sequence: CDR1 SEHNR, CDR2 FQNEAQ (reference sequence). The CDR3 spans 17 residues. The chain's CDR3 is CASSSSNSLTVNTEAFF. The CDR3 bases are TGTGCCAGCAGCTCCTCAAATTCGTTGACAGTCAACACTGAAGCTTTCTTT.

This chain links TRBV19 with TRBJ1-2, with 8 nucleotides matching TRBD1. The V and J ends lost 5 bases and 4 bases, in that order; junction bases with no gene match: 6. This CDR3 region has 14 residues. Germline values: CDR1 LNHDA, CDR2 SQIVND (reference sequence). CDR3 DNA sequence: TGTGCCAGTAGTCCGGCAGGGGGCTCCTATGGCTACACCTTC. It specifies CASSPAGGSYGYTF.

The gene calls are TRBV6-1 and TRBJ1-3, with a tentative D call TRBD1 (6 bases). V was trimmed by 6 bases and J by 2 bases, leaving 14 bases between them. Per germline, CDR1 MNHNS and CDR2 SASEGT. This CDR3 is built from 15 residues. Written as DNA, the CDR3 is TGTGCCAGCAGCCCAACAAGGGGGACTGGAAACACCATATATTTT. It yields the protein CASSPTRGTGNTIYF.

Written as DNA, the CDR3 is TGTGCCAGCAGCGAGGATAGCGGGTTTGACAATGAGCAGTTCTTC. Amino acids: CASSEDSGFDNEQFF. The genes are TRBV7-9 and TRBJ2-1, with 7 positions matching TRBD2. Germline CDR1 SEHNR, CDR2 FQNEAQ (reference sequence). Losses at the gene ends were 5 bases for V and 5 bases for J; bases not matched to a gene: 9. This CDR3 region has 15 residues.

The rearrangement links TRBV27 to TRBJ1-2, with no clear D. There are 13 residues in the CDR3. Germline values: CDR1 MNHEY, CDR2 SMNVEV (reference sequence). V was clipped by 6 bases and J by 3 bases, with 11 bases between them. The CDR3 here is CASSPTRDYGYTF. CDR3 DNA sequence: TGTGCCAGCAGCCCTACAAGGGACTATGGCTACACCTTC.

This sequence joins TRBV10-3 and TRBJ2-7; the D is unclear. Trimming pared 3 bases from V and 0 bases from J, leaving 12 bases between. The length of the CDR3 is 15 residues. Germline CDR1 reads ENHRY; CDR2 reads SYGVKD. This CDR3 reads CAISDLWESSYEQYF. DNA for the CDR3: TGTGCCATCAGTGATTTGTGGGAAAGCTCCTACGAGCAGTACTTC.

This chain uses TRBV27 with TRBJ2-7, with 7 bases fitting TRBD1. The CDR3 spans 15 residues. J gave up 0 bases and V 6 bases, and 8 bases lay outside the gene matches. The germline V gene has CDR1 MNHEY and CDR2 SMNVEV (reference sequence). This chain's CDR3 is CASRLSTGISYEQYF. The CDR3 DNA is TGTGCCAGCAGACTCTCGACAGGGATCTCCTACGAGCAGTACTTC.

V usage is TRBV7-9 and J usage is TRBJ1-4; TRBD1 is a possible D gene (6 bases). V lost 4 bases to trimming and J lost 5 bases, with 14 bases between them. Germline CDR1 SEHNR, CDR2 FQNEAQ (reference sequence). This CDR3 spans 15 amino acids. This CDR3 is CASSSHSGQNEKLFF. DNA of the CDR3: TGTGCCAGCAGCTCACATTCCGGACAGAATGAAAAACTGTTTTTT. The whole variable domain, filled in from reference TRBV7-9 and TRBJ1-4, reads DTGVSQNPRHKITKRGQNVTFRCDPISEHNRLYWYRQTLGQGPEFLTYFQNEAQLEKSRLLSDRFSAERPKGSFSTLEIQRTEQGDSAMYLCASSSHSGQNEKLFFGSGTQLSVL.

V and J are TRBV5-4 and TRBJ1-4; TRBD1 is a possible D gene (5 bases). Deletions cut 4 bases from V and 4 bases from J, with 11 bases between. The CDR3 has 14 amino acids. The germline V gene encodes CDR1 SGHNT and CDR2 YYREEE (reference sequence). The CDR3 region is CASSPGLINEKLFF. CDR3 sequence (DNA): TGTGCCAGCAGCCCGGGACTGATTAATGAAAAACTGTTTTTT. The variable domain in full, completed from reference TRBV5-4 and TRBJ1-4, reads ETGVTQSPTHLIKTRGQQVTLRCSSQSGHNTVSWYQQALGQGPQFIFQYYREEENGRGNFPPRFSGLQFPNYSSELNVNALELDDSALYLCASSPGLINEKLFFGSGTQLSVL.

This chain connects TRBV30 to TRBJ1-1; 8 nucleotides align to TRBD1. Trimming at V came to 1 base and at J to 2 bases, leaving 6 bases not matched to a gene. This CDR3 contains 15 residues. Germline CDR1 and CDR2: GTSNPN and SVGIG (reference sequence). CDR3 sequence (DNA): TGTGCCTGGAGTGCATGGGCAGGGGGCAACACTGAAGCTTTCTTT. It specifies CAWSAWAGGNTEAFF.